This T cell receptor beta chain came from a study of shared clonotypes between healthy human individuals. CD45RO-negative CD8 cells positively selected for CCR7 made up the naive population, which excluded terminally differentiated effector memory CD45RA+ cells. About this clone: What it recognizes is unknown.

The table came from immunoSEQ multiplex PCR; TCRdb's copy has only in-frame clones and leaves some out. The profile shows approximately 2,000,000 clones, 93% of them singletons. Whole-study results and caveats: Sharing of clonotypes among donors was expected to vary with sequencing depth. Inspection by rarefaction showed sorted-subset sequencing to be incomplete despite large depth.

The sample was naive CD8+ T cells from PBMCs. The receptor's source is a man younger than 35 in good health. Some clones in this sample may be carry-over from other donors' samples.

The CDR3 DNA reads TGTGCCAGCAGTCCGCATAGAGTTCCGTCAGATACGCAGTATTTT. Amino acids: CASSPHRVPSDTQYF. This chain connects TRBV6-6 to TRBJ2-3; D not resolved. This CDR3 spans 15 amino acids. CDR1 is MNHNY and CDR2 is SVGAGI in the germline V gene (reference sequence). V lost 5 bases to trimming and J lost 4 bases, with 16 bases between them.